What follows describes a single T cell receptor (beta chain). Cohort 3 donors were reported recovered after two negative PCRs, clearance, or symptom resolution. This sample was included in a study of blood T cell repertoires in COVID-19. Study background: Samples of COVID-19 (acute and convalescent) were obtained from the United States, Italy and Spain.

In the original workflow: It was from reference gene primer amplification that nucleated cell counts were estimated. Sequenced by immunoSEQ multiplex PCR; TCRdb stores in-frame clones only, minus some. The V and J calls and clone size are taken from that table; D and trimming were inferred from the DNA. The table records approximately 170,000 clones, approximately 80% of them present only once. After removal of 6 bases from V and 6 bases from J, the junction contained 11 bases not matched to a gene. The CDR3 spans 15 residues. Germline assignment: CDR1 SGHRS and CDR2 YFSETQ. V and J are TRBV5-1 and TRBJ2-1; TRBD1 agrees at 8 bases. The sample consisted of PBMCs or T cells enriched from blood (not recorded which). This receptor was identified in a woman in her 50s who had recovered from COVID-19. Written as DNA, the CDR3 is TGCGCCAGCAAAGGTGGACAGGGAGGCTTCAATGAGCAGTTCTTC. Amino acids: CASKGGQGGFNEQFF. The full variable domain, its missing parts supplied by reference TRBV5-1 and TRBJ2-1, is KAGVTQTPRYLIKTRGQQVTLSCSPISGHRSVSWYQQTPGQGLQFLFEYFSETQRNKGNFPGRFSGRQFSNSRSEMNVSTLELGDSALYLCASKGGQGGFNEQFFGPGTRLTVL.